This TCR beta chain was captured in a study of PD-L1 blockade in urothelial cancer (dated by TCRdb to about 2017). Background for the entire study: Every patient began therapy in 2014 and was given atezolizumab 1,200 mg intravenously every 3 weeks. In the same patients, pretreatment tumors underwent whole exome sequencing and RNA sequencing in addition to TCR sequencing. Under 30 patients had pretreatment blood TCR-seq, about 25 had at least one posttreatment blood collection, and about 25 had tumor TCR-seq. Durable clinical benefit was defined as progression-free survival longer than 6 months, and TCR features were also tested against progression-free and overall survival. About 10 patients achieved durable clinical benefit and approximately 20 did not. An ECOG performance status of 0 or 1 was recorded for the patients, and 0 to 3 prior chemotherapy regimens had been received by the patients. Blood samples gave a median of around 130,000 T cells and 83,000 or so unique TCRs, with a median clonality of roughly 0.08. Pretreatment tumor samples and matched peripheral blood, collected serially before and after atezolizumab treatment, underwent TCR sequencing. Blood samples were analyzed at 3 weeks after treatment start (second dose) and at 6 weeks after treatment start. About 90% of the roughly 30 patients were identified as males with urothelial cancer of bladder origin, and a prior smoking history was reported by 18 of 29 patients. Somatic, immune and clinical correlates of response to PD-L1 blockade with atezolizumab in urothelial cancer were the focus of an exploratory multi-omic analysis. General conclusions and limits of the study: Small sample size (n ≈ 30) and many exploratory analyses mean the results are intended to be hypothesis-generating. At 3 weeks after the start of treatment, tumor-associated TCR clones in peripheral blood had expanded more in patients with durable benefit (n of about 20, p = 0.022). Improved progression-free and overall survival was associated with having pretreatment peripheral blood TCR clonality below the median.

Trimming costs V 11 bases and J 3 bases, and their ends lie 13 bases apart. The CDR3 holds 13 amino acids from the cysteine to the phenylalanine. Here the CDR3 DNA is all that survives: 39 bases in frame from base 1. Sequences ENHRY (CDR1) and SYGVKD (CDR2) are obtained from the germline V gene. A total of 25 to 30 patients with locally advanced or metastatic urothelial carcinoma, treated at Memorial Sloan Kettering on a trial protocol, made up the cohort. Peripheral blood mononuclear cells were collected from each patient pretreatment and during treatment, giving between 1 and 8 total time points per patient. The Qiagen DNeasy Blood extraction kit was used to purify genomic DNA from total PBMCs and from tumor samples. Collected pretreatment and during treatment, PBMCs were isolated and stored as previously described. To estimate absolute template abundance from read counts, synthetic TCR analog templates were spiked into each PCR. TCRbeta CDR3 regions were amplified from genomic DNA with bias-controlled V and J gene primers using the immunoSEQ assay. Rearranged TCRbeta segments were sequenced at approximately 20X coverage. Under the source paper's analysis protocol: Sequencing errors were corrected by clustering and CDR3s were annotated against IMGT to assign V, D and J genes. Out-of-frame and stop-codon sequences were excluded, and only productive TCRbeta rearrangements were used in downstream analyses. Clonality was computed as one minus Shannon entropy normalized by the log of the number of unique productive sequences. Clones differing between time points or between blood and tumor were identified using Fisher's exact test with Benjamini-Hochberg correction, with an adjusted p below 0.01 applied as the threshold. TCRdb retrieved this table from immuneACCESS and kept in-frame rearrangements only. Not all clones are present; in checked studies, unresolved V genes account for under half, and no reason is known for the remainder. That table supplies the V and J calls and clone size; D and trimming were determined from the DNA. For this sample the table gives about 83,000 clones, of which 87% were detected only once. Over 5% of the sample goes to the ten largest clones.

Points on this clone: Its recognized antigen is unknown. No clone much larger than this one lies a single base away; base qualities are absent.

The receptor was derived from a woman aged 70-85 years with urothelial cancer. The chain is assembled from TRBV10-3 and TRBJ1-4; TRBD1 is perhaps the D gene, given 5 matching bases. Material: PBMCs, obtained around atezolizumab (anti-PD-L1) treatment. The CDR3 is CASRDGPNEKLFF. The sequenced DNA is TGTGCCTCGCGGGACGGCCCTAATGAAAAACTGTTTTTT.